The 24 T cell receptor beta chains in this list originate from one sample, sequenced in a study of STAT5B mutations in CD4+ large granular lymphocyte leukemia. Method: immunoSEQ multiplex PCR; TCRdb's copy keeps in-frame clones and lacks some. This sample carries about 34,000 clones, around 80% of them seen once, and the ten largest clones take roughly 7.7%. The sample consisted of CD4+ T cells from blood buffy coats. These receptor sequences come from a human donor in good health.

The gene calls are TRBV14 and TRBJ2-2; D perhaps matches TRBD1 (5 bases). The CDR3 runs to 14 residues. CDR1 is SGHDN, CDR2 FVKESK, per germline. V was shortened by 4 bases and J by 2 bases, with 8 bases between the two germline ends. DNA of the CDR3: TGTGCCAGCAGCCGACAGAGAAACACCGGGGAGCTGTTTTTT. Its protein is CASSRQRNTGELFF.

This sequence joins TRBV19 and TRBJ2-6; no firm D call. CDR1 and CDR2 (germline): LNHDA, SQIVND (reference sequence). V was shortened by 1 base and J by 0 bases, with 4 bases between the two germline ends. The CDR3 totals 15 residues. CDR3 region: CASSIGSSGANVLTF. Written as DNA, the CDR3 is TGTGCCAGTAGTATAGGGAGCTCTGGGGCCAACGTCCTGACTTTC.

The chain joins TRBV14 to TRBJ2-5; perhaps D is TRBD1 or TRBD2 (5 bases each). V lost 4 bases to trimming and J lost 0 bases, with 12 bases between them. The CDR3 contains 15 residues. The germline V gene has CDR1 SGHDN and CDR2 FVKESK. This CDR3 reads CASSLPGANQETQYF. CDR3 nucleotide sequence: TGTGCCAGCAGCCTTCCCGGGGCGAACCAAGAGACCCAGTACTTC.

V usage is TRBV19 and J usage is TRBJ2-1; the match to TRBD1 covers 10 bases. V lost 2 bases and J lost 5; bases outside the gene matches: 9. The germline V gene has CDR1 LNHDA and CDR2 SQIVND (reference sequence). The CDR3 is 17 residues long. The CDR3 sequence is CASSIFRGQGGDNEQFF. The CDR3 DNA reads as TGTGCCAGTAGTATATTCCGCGGACAGGGGGGGGACAATGAGCAGTTCTTC.

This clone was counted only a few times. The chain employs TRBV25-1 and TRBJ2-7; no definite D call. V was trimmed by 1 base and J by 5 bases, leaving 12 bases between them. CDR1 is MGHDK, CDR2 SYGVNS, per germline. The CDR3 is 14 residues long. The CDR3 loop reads CASSEFRSQDEQYF. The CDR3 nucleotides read TGTGCCAGCAGTGAATTTCGCTCCCAGGACGAGCAGTACTTC.

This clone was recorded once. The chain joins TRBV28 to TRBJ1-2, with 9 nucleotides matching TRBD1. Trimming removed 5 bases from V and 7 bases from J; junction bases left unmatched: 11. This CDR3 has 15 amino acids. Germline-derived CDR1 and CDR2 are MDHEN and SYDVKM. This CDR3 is CASSTPSQGAFGYTF. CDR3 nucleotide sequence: TGTGCCAGCAGTACGCCATCACAGGGGGCCTTTGGCTACACCTTC.

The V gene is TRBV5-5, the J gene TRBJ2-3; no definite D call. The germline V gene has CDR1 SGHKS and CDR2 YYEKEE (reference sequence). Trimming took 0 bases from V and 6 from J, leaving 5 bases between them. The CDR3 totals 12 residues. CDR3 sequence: CASSLGSDTQYF. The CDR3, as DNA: TGTGCCAGCAGCTTGGGTTCCGATACGCAGTATTTT. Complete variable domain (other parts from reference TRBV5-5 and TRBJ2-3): DAGVTQSPTHLIKTRGQQVTLRCSPISGHKSVSWYQQVLGQGPQFIFQYYEKEERGRGNFPDRFSARQFPNYSSELNVNALLLGDSALYLCASSLGSDTQYFGPGTRLTVL.

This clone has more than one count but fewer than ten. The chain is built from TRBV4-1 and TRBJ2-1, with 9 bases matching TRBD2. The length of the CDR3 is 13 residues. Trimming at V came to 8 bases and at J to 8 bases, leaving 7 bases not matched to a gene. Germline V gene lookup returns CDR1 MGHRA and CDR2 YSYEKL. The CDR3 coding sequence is TGCGCCAGCTCCGGGCGGGAGGGGGATGAGCAGTTCTTC. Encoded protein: CASSGREGDEQFF.

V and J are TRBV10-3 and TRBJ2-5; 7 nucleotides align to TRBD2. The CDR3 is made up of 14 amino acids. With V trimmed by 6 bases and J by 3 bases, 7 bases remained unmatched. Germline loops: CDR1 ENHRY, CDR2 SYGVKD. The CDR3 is CAISSTSAEETQYF. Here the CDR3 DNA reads TGTGCCATCAGCTCCACTAGCGCAGAAGAGACCCAGTACTTC.

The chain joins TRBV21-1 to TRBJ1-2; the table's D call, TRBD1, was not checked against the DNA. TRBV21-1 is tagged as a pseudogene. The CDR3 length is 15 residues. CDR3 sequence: CASSARDSTNYGYTF. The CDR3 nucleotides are TGTGCCAGCAGCGCTCGGGACAGTACTAACTATGGCTACACCTTC.

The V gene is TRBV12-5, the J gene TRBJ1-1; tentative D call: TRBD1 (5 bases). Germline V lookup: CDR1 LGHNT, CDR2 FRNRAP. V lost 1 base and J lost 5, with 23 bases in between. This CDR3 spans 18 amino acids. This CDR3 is CASGLGGRETHKWTEAFF. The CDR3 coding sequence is TGTGCTAGTGGTTTGGGGGGCAGGGAAACCCATAAATGGACTGAAGCTTTCTTT. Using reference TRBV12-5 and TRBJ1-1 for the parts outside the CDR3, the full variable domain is DARVTQTPRHKVTEMGQEVTMRCQPILGHNTVFWYRQTMMQGLELLAYFRNRAPLDDSGMPKDRFSAEMPDATLATLKIQPSEPRDSAVYFCASGLGGRETHKWTEAFFGQGTRLTVV.

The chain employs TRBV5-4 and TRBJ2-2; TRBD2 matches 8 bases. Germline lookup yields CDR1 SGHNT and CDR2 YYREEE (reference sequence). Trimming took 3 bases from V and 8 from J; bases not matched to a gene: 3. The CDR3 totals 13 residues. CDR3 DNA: TGTGCCAGCAGCTGGGGGACTAGTGGGGAGCTGTTTTTT. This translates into CASSWGTSGELFF. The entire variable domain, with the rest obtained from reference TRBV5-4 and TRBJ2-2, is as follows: ETGVTQSPTHLIKTRGQQVTLRCSSQSGHNTVSWYQQALGQGPQFIFQYYREEENGRGNFPPRFSGLQFPNYSSELNVNALELDDSALYLCASSWGTSGELFFGEGSRLTVL.

For the CDR3, the DNA is TGTGCCAGCAGCTTAAATTTGGTGCAGTACTTC. It encodes CASSLNLVQYF. The genes are TRBV7-8 and TRBJ2-7; D gene ambiguous. CDR1 and CDR2 from the germline V gene are SGHVS and FQNEAQ. The CDR3 length is 11 residues. V was cut by 2 bases and J by 9 bases, with 8 bases left in between.

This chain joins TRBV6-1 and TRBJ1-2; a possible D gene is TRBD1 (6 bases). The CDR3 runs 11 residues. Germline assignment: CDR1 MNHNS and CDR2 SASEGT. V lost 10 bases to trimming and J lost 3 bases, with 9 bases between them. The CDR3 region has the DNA TGTGCCACCTGGACAGACTATGGCTACACCTTC. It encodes CATWTDYGYTF.

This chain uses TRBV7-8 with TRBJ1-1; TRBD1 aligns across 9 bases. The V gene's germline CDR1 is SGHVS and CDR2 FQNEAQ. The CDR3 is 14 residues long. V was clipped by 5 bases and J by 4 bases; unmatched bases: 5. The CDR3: CASSQGDRVTEAFF. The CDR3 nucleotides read TGTGCCAGCAGCCAAGGGGACAGGGTCACTGAAGCTTTCTTT.

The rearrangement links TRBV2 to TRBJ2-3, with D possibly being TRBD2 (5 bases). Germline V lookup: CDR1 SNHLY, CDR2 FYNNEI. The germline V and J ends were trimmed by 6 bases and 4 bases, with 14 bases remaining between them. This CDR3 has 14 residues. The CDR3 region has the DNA TGTGCCAGCAGCGCTCTTGCGGGCCCAGATACGCAGTATTTT. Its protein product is CASSALAGPDTQYF.

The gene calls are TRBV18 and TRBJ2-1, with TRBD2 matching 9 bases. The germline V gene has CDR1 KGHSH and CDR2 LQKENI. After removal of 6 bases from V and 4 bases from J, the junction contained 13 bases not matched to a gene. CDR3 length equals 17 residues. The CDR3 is CASSLTLSSGIYNEQFF. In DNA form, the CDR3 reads TGTGCCAGCTCCCTAACTCTATCTAGCGGGATATACAATGAGCAGTTCTTC. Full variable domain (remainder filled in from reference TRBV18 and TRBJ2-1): NAGVMQNPRHLVRRRGQEARLRCSPMKGHSHVYWYRQLPEEGLKFMVYLQKENIIDESGMPKERFSAEFPKEGPSILRIQQVVRGDSAAYFCASSLTLSSGIYNEQFFGPGTRLTVL.

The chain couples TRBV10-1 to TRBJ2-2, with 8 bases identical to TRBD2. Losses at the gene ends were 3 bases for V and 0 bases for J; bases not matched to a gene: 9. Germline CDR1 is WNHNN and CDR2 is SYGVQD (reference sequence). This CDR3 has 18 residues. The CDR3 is CASSENAGGTANTGELFF. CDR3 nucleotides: TGCGCCAGCAGTGAAAATGCGGGAGGTACCGCGAACACCGGGGAGCTGTTTTTT.

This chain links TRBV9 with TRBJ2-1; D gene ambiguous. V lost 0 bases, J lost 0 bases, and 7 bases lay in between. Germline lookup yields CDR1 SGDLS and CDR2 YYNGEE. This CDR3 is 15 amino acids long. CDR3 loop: CASSVGPSSYNEQFF. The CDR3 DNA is TGTGCCAGCAGCGTAGGGCCGAGCTCCTACAATGAGCAGTTCTTC.

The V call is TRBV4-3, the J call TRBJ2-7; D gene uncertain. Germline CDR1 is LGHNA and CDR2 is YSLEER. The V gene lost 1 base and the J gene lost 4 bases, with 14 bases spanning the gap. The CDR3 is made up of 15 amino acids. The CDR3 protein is CASSQVHAVGYEQYF. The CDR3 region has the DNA TGCGCCAGCAGCCAAGTTCATGCCGTGGGGTACGAGCAGTACTTC.

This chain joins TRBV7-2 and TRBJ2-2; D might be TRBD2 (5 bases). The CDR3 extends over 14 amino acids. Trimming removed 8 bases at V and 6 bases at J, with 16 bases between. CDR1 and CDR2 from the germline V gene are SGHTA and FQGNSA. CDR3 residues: CASRRSEAPGELFF. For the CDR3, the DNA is TGTGCCAGCCGAAGATCGGAGGCTCCCGGGGAGCTGTTTTTT.

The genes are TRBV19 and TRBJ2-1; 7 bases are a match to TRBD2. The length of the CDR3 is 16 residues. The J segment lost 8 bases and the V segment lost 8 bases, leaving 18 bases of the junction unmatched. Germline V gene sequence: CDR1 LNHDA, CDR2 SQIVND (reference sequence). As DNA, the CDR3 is TGTGCCAGTGCTGGGGTTAGGACTAGAGTCCCACATGAGCAGTTCTTC. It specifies CASAGVRTRVPHEQFF.

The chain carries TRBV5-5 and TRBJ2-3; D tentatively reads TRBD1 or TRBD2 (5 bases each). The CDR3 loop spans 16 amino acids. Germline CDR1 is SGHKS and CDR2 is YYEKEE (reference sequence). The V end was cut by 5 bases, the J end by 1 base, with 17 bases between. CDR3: CASSYTPGTGTDTQYF. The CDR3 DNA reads TGTGCCAGCAGTTATACCCCCGGGACGGGCACAGATACGCAGTATTTT. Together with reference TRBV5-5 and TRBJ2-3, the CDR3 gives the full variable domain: DAGVTQSPTHLIKTRGQQVTLRCSPISGHKSVSWYQQVLGQGPQFIFQYYEKEERGRGNFPDRFSARQFPNYSSELNVNALLLGDSALYLCASSYTPGTGTDTQYFGPGTRLTVL.

CDR3 amino acids: CASTHREGPGSPLHF. CDR3 DNA sequence: TGTGCCAGCACCCACAGGGAGGGACCGGGGAGTCCCCTCCACTTT. The chain carries TRBV18 and TRBJ1-6; possibly TRBD1 for D (6 bases). The CDR3 contains 15 residues. Germline CDR1 is KGHSH and CDR2 is LQKENI. Trimming cost V 8 bases and J 13 bases, with 24 bases left between them.